This T cell receptor beta chain was sequenced during a study of blood T cell repertoires in COVID-19. Study information: Samples of COVID-19 (acute and convalescent) were obtained from the United States, Italy and Spain. Nucleic acid was either cDNA or gDNA, and it came from T cells, B-cell-depleted T cells, or PBMCs.

Authors' data handling: Reference gene primer amplification in the assay estimated nucleated cell counts. Produced via immunoSEQ multiplex PCR; TCRdb's table is partial and in-frame only. That table gives V, J and clone size, and the DNA gave D and trimming. This sample has some 48,000 clones, with roughly nine tenths found just once. The ends were cut back, 0 bases at V and 2 bases at J, with 12 bases in the middle. The CDR3 covers 16 residues. Germline assignment: CDR1 MDHEN and CDR2 SYDVKM. Sample: peripheral blood. V usage is TRBV28 and J usage is TRBJ2-3; D possibly corresponds to TRBD2 (6 bases). The TCR sequence derives from a man aged 65 to 79 with active COVID-19. CDR3 loop: CASSLWGSGSTDTQYF. CDR3 nucleotides: TGTGCCAGCAGTTTATGGGGTAGCGGCTCCACAGATACGCAGTATTTT.